The 26 T cell receptor beta chains below all came from one sample that was sequenced in a study of OX40 agonist ivuxolimab in advanced cancers. The data were produced by immunoSEQ multiplex PCR, yet TCRdb's version contains in-frame clones alone and is incomplete. The sample lists about 50,000 clones, more than 65% occurring once. The sample was CD4+ or CD8+ T cells sorted from blood, taken in a trial of the OX40 agonist ivuxolimab. The receptor source for this set is an adult with an advanced solid tumor such as melanoma, head and neck, liver or kidney cancer.

This clone has just one count. The chain joins TRBV15 to TRBJ2-5; the D is unclear. Per the germline V gene, CDR1 is LNHNV and CDR2 is YYDKDF (reference sequence). The V end lost 5 bases, the J end lost 5 bases, and 12 bases lay between the germline ends. The CDR3 is 13 amino acids. CDR3 in DNA: TGTGCCACCAGCTACGGGTCGAGGGAGACCCAGTACTTC. Residues: CATSYGSRETQYF. Full variable domain (missing parts from reference TRBV15 and TRBJ2-5): DAMVIQNPRYQVTQFGKPVTLSCSQTLNHNVMYWYQQKSSQAPKLLFHYYDKDFNNEADTPDNFQSRRPNTSFCFLDIRSPGLGDTAMYLCATSYGSRETQYFGPGTRLLVL.

CDR3 region: CASSERRPNYGYTF. For the CDR3, the DNA is TGTGCCAGCAGTGAACGGCGGCCAAACTATGGCTACACCTTC. This chain connects TRBV6-1 to TRBJ1-2, with unresolved D. The germline gives CDR1 MNHNS, CDR2 SASEGT. The CDR3 is 14 amino acids. V gave up 2 bases and J gave up 2 bases, with 9 bases separating them.

The rearrangement links TRBV5-1 to TRBJ2-7, with D unresolved. V lost 0 bases to trimming and J lost 6 bases, with 7 bases between them. CDR1 SGHRS and CDR2 YFSETQ come from the germline V gene. The CDR3 extends over 12 amino acids. The CDR3 here is CASSLEGIEQYF. CDR3 nucleotides: TGCGCCAGCAGCTTGGAAGGCATCGAGCAGTACTTC.

J is TRBJ2-5 and V is TRBV4-2; 8 nucleotides match TRBD2. Germline trimming cut 4 bases from V and 2 bases from J; bases unmatched to any gene: 6. Per germline, CDR1 LGHNA and CDR2 YNFKEQ. The CDR3 loop spans 15 amino acids. The CDR3 sequence: CASSPRTGGQETQYF. In DNA, the CDR3 is TGTGCCAGCAGCCCTAGGACGGGGGGGCAAGAGACCCAGTACTTC.

This sequence joins TRBV29-1 and TRBJ2-6; D is unclear. V lost 0 bases and J lost 0, with 3 bases in between. Germline values: CDR1 SQVTM, CDR2 ANQGSEA. The CDR3 consists of 14 residues. The CDR3 region is CSVEDNSGANVLTF. CDR3 sequence (DNA): TGCAGCGTTGAAGACAACTCTGGGGCCAACGTCCTGACTTTC.

This chain connects TRBV15 to TRBJ2-1; D perhaps matches TRBD2 (7 bases). V was pared by 0 bases and J by 5 bases, with 17 bases between. Germline loops: CDR1 LNHNV, CDR2 YYDKDF (reference sequence). This CDR3 has 17 residues. The CDR3 DNA follows: TGTGCCACCAGCAGAGATCTTGCGGGGGCCATAAACAATGAGCAGTTCTTC. Translating gives CATSRDLAGAINNEQFF.

The chain joins TRBV5-1 to TRBJ2-1, with 7 bases matching TRBD2. The junction had 9 bases not matched to a gene; V was cut back by 5 bases and J by 1 base. This CDR3 spans 16 amino acids. The V gene's germline CDR1 is SGHRS and CDR2 YFSETQ. CDR3 DNA sequence: TGCGCCAGCAGTCCAGGGAGCGGGACGTCCTACAATGAGCAGTTCTTC. This gives the protein CASSPGSGTSYNEQFF.

The chain combines TRBV18 with TRBJ1-3; 8 bases align to TRBD1. This CDR3 comprises 16 residues. V shed 6 bases, J shed 3 bases, and the junction held 10 bases outside the gene matches. Germline loops: CDR1 KGHSH, CDR2 LQKENI. CDR3 protein: CASSSGQGSLGNTIYF. The DNA of the CDR3 is TGTGCCAGCTCGTCTGGACAGGGAAGTCTTGGAAACACCATATATTTT.

This chain joins TRBV15 and TRBJ1-4; tentatively, D is TRBD1 (5 bases). The CDR3 is made up of 15 amino acids. CDR1 and CDR2 (germline): LNHNV, YYDKDF (reference sequence). The V end lost 0 bases, the J end lost 7 bases, and 12 bases lay between the germline ends. The DNA of the CDR3 is TGTGCCACCAGCAGAGATAAGGACATGGTTGAAAAACTGTTTTTT. Its translation is CATSRDKDMVEKLFF.

The chain employs TRBV25-1 and TRBJ1-4; D perhaps matches TRBD1 (6 bases). Germline loops: CDR1 MGHDK, CDR2 SYGVNS. This CDR3 is 15 amino acids long. The V end lost 6 bases, the J end lost 8 bases, and 19 bases lay between the germline ends. The CDR3 nucleotides read TGTGCCAGCAGCCCCGAAGGGGGGGCTTACGAAAAACTGTTTTTT. This translates into CASSPEGGAYEKLFF.

The chain is built from TRBV7-3 and TRBJ2-5, with 10 bases lining up with TRBD1. The germline CDR1 and CDR2 sequences are SGHTA and FQGTGA. The CDR3 sequence is 17 residues long. V lost 1 base, J lost 3 bases, and 8 bases stayed unmatched. In DNA, the CDR3 is TGTGCCAGCAGCTTAAGGCCCTTGGGACAGGGGAAAGAGACCCAGTACTTC. Its translation: CASSLRPLGQGKETQYF.

Turning to this clone: Sequence at one end of the junction differs from germline and may be a read error. The genes are TRBV27 and TRBJ2-7; 12 bases are a match to TRBD1. The CDR3 has 16 amino acids. Germline values: CDR1 MNHEY, CDR2 SMNVEV (reference sequence). In nucleotides, the CDR3 is TGTGCCAGCAGTATTCCTCCCGGGACAGGGGGCGACCTGCAGGGCTTC. It yields the protein CASSIPPGTGGDLQGF.

V gene TRBV11-2 combines with J gene TRBJ2-2, with 11 bases lining up with TRBD2. This CDR3 spans 17 amino acids. Looked up from germline, CDR1 is SGHAT and CDR2 is FQNNGV. Trimming removed 3 bases from V and 0 bases from J; junction bases left unmatched: 3. The CDR3 is CASSFTSGGPNTGELFF. In DNA, the CDR3 is TGTGCCAGCAGCTTCACTAGCGGGGGCCCGAACACCGGGGAGCTGTTTTTT.

The rearrangement joins TRBV6-5 to TRBJ1-5, with D possibly matching TRBD1 (6 bases). Germline V gene data show CDR1 as MNHEY and CDR2 as SVGAGI. The germline V and J ends were trimmed by 6 bases and 0 bases, with 12 bases remaining between them. The CDR3 runs to 15 residues. DNA for the CDR3: TGTGCCAGCAGGGTGGGGGGCTATAGCAATCAGCCCCAGCATTTT. It codes for CASRVGGYSNQPQHF.

The chain recombines TRBV6-5 with TRBJ2-1; D unclear. CDR1 is MNHEY and CDR2 is SVGAGI in the germline V gene. Trimming cost V 6 bases and J 10 bases, with 10 bases left between them. This CDR3 has 11 residues. In DNA form, the CDR3 reads TGTGCCAGCAGCCAAACCGGGGAGCAGTTCTTC. This translates into CASSQTGEQFF.

The rearrangement joins TRBV7-2 to TRBJ1-6; possibly TRBD1 for D (5 bases). The length of the CDR3 is 16 residues. The germline gives CDR1 SGHTA, CDR2 FQGNSA. V was cut by 5 bases and J by 3 bases, with 14 bases left in between. The CDR3 sequence: CASSPGTGRYNSPLHF. The DNA of the CDR3 is TGTGCCAGCAGCCCCGGGACCGGACGCTATAATTCACCCCTCCACTTT.

The chain carries TRBV7-9 and TRBJ2-7; 13 bases agree with TRBD2. The CDR3 extends over 17 amino acids. The ends lost 0 bases at V and 2 bases at J; junction bases unmatched: 4. Germline CDR1 SEHNR, CDR2 FQNEAQ (reference sequence). The CDR3 DNA is TGTGCCAGCAGCTTAGCGCCCACTAGCGGGGGGGCCTACGAGCAGTACTTC. Translating gives CASSLAPTSGGAYEQYF. Using reference TRBV7-9 and TRBJ2-7 for the parts outside the CDR3, the full variable domain is DTGVSQNPRHKITKRGQNVTFRCDPISEHNRLYWYRQTLGQGPEFLTYFQNEAQLEKSRLLSDRFSAERPKGSFSTLEIQRTEQGDSAMYLCASSLAPTSGGAYEQYFGPGTRLTVT.

The chain has TRBV7-3 and TRBJ2-1; D not certain. V gave up 5 bases and J gave up 7 bases, with 15 bases separating them. The V gene's germline CDR1 is SGHTA and CDR2 FQGTGA. CDR3 length equals 14 residues. CDR3 amino acids: CASSNGQEKNEQFF. The CDR3 DNA reads TGTGCCAGCAGCAACGGCCAGGAGAAAAATGAGCAGTTCTTC.

The chain recombines TRBV4-2 with TRBJ1-2, with D tentatively TRBD1 (5 bases). The CDR3 loop spans 15 amino acids. CDR1 and CDR2 (germline): LGHNA, YNFKEQ. Trimming removed 0 bases at V and 4 bases at J, with 12 bases between. CDR3 region: CASSQDRQGVYGYTF. CDR3 nucleotides: TGTGCCAGCAGCCAAGATAGGCAGGGTGTCTATGGCTACACCTTC.

CDR3 loop: CASSPQTRNTEAFF. CDR3 sequence (DNA): TGTGCCAGCAGCCCTCAGACACGAAACACTGAAGCTTTCTTT. V gene TRBV9 combines with J gene TRBJ1-1, with D unclear. The CDR3 spans 14 residues. Trimming stripped 4 bases from V and 2 bases from J, with 12 bases between. Looked up from germline, CDR1 is SGDLS and CDR2 is YYNGEE. The variable domain in full, with the rest retrieved from reference TRBV9 and TRBJ1-1, is DSGVTQTPKHLITATGQRVTLRCSPRSGDLSVYWYQQSLDQGLQFLIQYYNGEERAKGNILERFSAQQFPDLHSELNLSSLELGDSALYFCASSPQTRNTEAFFGQGTRLTVV.

This clone was counted once. V and J are TRBV5-1 and TRBJ2-7, with 10 bases fitting TRBD2. Trimming cost V 5 bases and J 4 bases; bases outside gene matches: 12. CDR1 is SGHRS, CDR2 YFSETQ, per germline. The CDR3 is made up of 16 amino acids. The CDR3 coding sequence is TGCGCCAGCAGTCTCGGAGCGGGGGGGCTACGGTACGAGCAGTACTTC. Translated: CASSLGAGGLRYEQYF. The full variable domain, rest sourced from reference TRBV5-1 and TRBJ2-7, is KAGVTQTPRYLIKTRGQQVTLSCSPISGHRSVSWYQQTPGQGLQFLFEYFSETQRNKGNFPGRFSGRQFSNSRSEMNVSTLELGDSALYLCASSLGAGGLRYEQYFGPGTRLTVT.

The chain employs TRBV11-3 and TRBJ2-7; D gene unclear. The CDR3 length is 15 residues. Trimming pared 4 bases from V and 4 bases from J, leaving 17 bases between. CDR1 SGHNT and CDR2 YENEEA come from the germline V gene. CDR3 loop: CASSSLRQPPYEQYF. The CDR3 DNA follows: TGTGCCAGCAGCTCGCTGCGGCAACCTCCTTACGAGCAGTACTTC.

The chain joins TRBV7-2 to TRBJ2-5; TRBD1 matches 7 bases. Trimming took 4 bases from V and 0 from J; bases not matched to a gene: 5. CDR3 length: 15 residues. CDR1 is SGHTA and CDR2 is FQGNSA in the germline V gene. CDR3 sequence reads: CASSSQTGNQETQYF. The DNA of the CDR3 is TGTGCCAGCAGCTCCCAGACAGGGAACCAAGAGACCCAGTACTTC. Combining the CDR3 with reference TRBV7-2 and TRBJ2-5 gives the whole variable domain GAGVSQSPSNKVTEKGKDVELRCDPISGHTALYWYRQSLGQGLEFLIYFQGNSAPDKSGLPSDRFSAERTGGSVSTLTIQRTQQEDSAVYLCASSSQTGNQETQYFGPGTRLLVL.

This chain connects TRBV9 to TRBJ2-7, with D hard to call. V was cut by 0 bases and J by 6 bases, with 10 bases left in between. CDR3 length: 13 amino acids. Germline values: CDR1 SGDLS, CDR2 YYNGEE. CDR3 amino acids: CASSVATSTEQYF. The CDR3 coding sequence is TGTGCCAGCAGCGTAGCTACATCCACCGAGCAGTACTTC.

This rearrangement joins TRBV5-8 to TRBJ2-3; 9 bases fit TRBD2. CDR1 SGHTS and CDR2 YDEGEE come from the germline V gene. Trimming at V came to 1 base and at J to 3 bases, leaving 3 bases not matched to a gene. The CDR3 spans 15 residues. CDR3 nucleotide sequence: TGTGCCAGCAGCTTGTGGCGGGGGGGGACAGATACGCAGTATTTT. Residues: CASSLWRGGTDTQYF.

The chain links TRBV5-1 to TRBJ1-5, with no clear D. V gave up 4 bases and J gave up 2 bases, with 7 bases separating them. The CDR3 spans 13 residues. Per germline, CDR1 SGHRS and CDR2 YFSETQ. The CDR3 region is CASSPEGNQPQHF. The CDR3 DNA reads TGCGCCAGCAGCCCAGAGGGCAATCAGCCCCAGCATTTT.